In this sample, the clone carrying this T cell receptor (beta chain) turned up many times. V lost 4 bases and J lost 5, with 17 bases in between. Germline V gene sequence: CDR1 SGHAT, CDR2 FQNNGV. This CDR3 has 15 residues. This entry belongs to a study of regulatory T cells in long-lasting Graves disease. Arm-PCR of CDR3 regions and iRepertoire HTBI primers were the basis on which TCR beta libraries were built. TCRdb redid the calling of the multiplex PCR reads with MiXCR, one entry per CDR3 protein. The data show more than 350,000 distinct CDR3 sequences, with 14% to 15% seen just once and around 15% held by the top ten. The time point was: newly diagnosed GD, antithyroid drugs for less than 3 months. The TCR library was made from RNA extracted from PBMCs. Separately, the same data were catalogued under a study of T cells in Graves' hyperthyroidism and ophthalmopathy.

This chain joins TRBV11-2 and TRBJ2-5; tentatively, D is TRBD2 (6 bases). The receptor's source is a woman in her 30s with Graves disease. Specimen: peripheral blood mononuclear cells (PBMCs), collected at new diagnosis, from a patient treated with antithyroid drugs. Here the CDR3 DNA reads TGTGCCAGCAGCTGGCCCGGGACTGGCGGCGAGACCCAGTACTTC. Its translation is CASSWPGTGGETQYF. Full variable domain (rest looked up from reference TRBV11-2 and TRBJ2-5): EAGVAQSPRYKIIEKRQSVAFWCNPISGHATLYWYQQILGQGPKLLIQFQNNGVVDDSQLPKDRFSAERLKGVDSTLKIQPAKLEDSAVYLCASSWPGTGGETQYFGPGTRLLVL.